This record concerns one TCR beta chain sequence. CDR3 length: 14 residues. With 5 bases clipped from V and 2 bases from J, the junction kept 6 bases outside the gene matches. Germline V gene sequence: CDR1 SGHDN, CDR2 FVKESK. The data derive from a study of blood T cell repertoires in COVID-19. The protocol was immunoSEQ multiplex PCR, while the TCRdb copy is restricted to in-frame clones and leaves out a portion. This table holds around 100,000 clones, 90% to 95% found once. The chain is built from TRBV14 and TRBJ2-7; 7 positions match TRBD1. This sequence originates from a human donor with active COVID-19. The donor label of this sample is uncertain. What was sequenced was peripheral blood. The CDR3 region is CASSYRDRAYEQYF. In nucleotides, the CDR3 is TGTGCCAGCAGCTACCGGGACAGAGCCTACGAGCAGTACTTC.